Detailed here is one T cell receptor (beta chain). This table comes from immunoSEQ multiplex PCR, and its TCRdb copy is limited to in-frame clones, with some not included. The sample shows around 150,000 clones, around 90% of them seen only once. This sample was included in a study of control samples from healthy donors and cancer patients. The ends were cut back, 0 bases at V and 6 bases at J, with 6 bases in the middle. Germline V lookup: CDR1 GTSNPN, CDR2 SVGIG (reference sequence). The CDR3 has 12 amino acids. The sequenced sample consisted of blood. This chain uses TRBV30 with TRBJ2-1; the D is unclear. This clonotype was sampled from a man younger than 40 in good health. The CDR3 protein is CAWSVASNEQFF. CDR3 DNA: TGTGCCTGGAGTGTGGCCAGCAATGAGCAGTTCTTC.